The rows below give T cell receptor beta chains drawn from one sample of a study of T cell responses to AZD1222 COVID-19 vaccine. Sequencing was performed with immunoSEQ multiplex PCR; in TCRdb, only in-frame clones are kept and a portion is missing. The sample yields about 140,000 clones, just under 95% seen once. The sample consisted of peripheral blood, taken on day 0 of AZD1222 vaccination. The source is an adult in good health. Each CDR3 is given without its conserved first and last residue.

length | V | CDR3
15 | TRBV10-3 | AISEWLEQANTGELF
14 | TRBV18 | ASSLLAGGYTDTQY
13 | TRBV7-6 | ASRHTGTENQPQH
11 | TRBV19 | ASRKTDHYEQY
11 | TRBV2 | ASRNRPNTEAF
9 | TRBV7-2 | ASSLSYEQY
11 | TRBV19 | ASRRTGDYGYT
12 | TRBV7-7 | ASSPVGAAETQY
12 | TRBV3-1/TRBV3-2 | ASSLGQGNSPLH
13 | TRBV19 | ASHLSGGAADTQY
12 | TRBV7-8 | ASSRGTGGETQY
11 | TRBV10-3 | AISGSDGGGYT
13 | TRBV4-2 | ASSQGALSGNTIY
12 | TRBV5-4 | ASSIRSWDSPLH
12 | TRBV6-5 | ASSYLGGTNEQY
11 | TRBV11-2 | ASSLVGEDGYT
13 | TRBV7-6 | ASSRGLAGDNEQF
12 | TRBV5-6 | ASSPGVADEGYT
15 | TRBV11-2 | ASSPWTGGYSGNTIY
14 | TRBV19 | ASNSPRGKVDQPQH
13 | TRBV28 | ASSLAAGGSYEQY
13 | TRBV7-8 | ASSSLAGAVYEQY
12 | TRBV4-1 | ASSLRTGGDEQY